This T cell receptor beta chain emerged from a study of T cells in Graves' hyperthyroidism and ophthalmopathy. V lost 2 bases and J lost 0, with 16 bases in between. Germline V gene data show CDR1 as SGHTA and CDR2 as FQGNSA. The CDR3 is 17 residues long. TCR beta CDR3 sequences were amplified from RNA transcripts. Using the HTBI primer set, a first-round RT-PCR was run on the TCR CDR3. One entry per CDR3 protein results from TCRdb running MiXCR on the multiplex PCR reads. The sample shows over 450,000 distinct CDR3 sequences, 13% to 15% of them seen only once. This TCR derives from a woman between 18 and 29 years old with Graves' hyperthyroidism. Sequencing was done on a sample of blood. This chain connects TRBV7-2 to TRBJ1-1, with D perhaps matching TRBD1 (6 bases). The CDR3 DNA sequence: TGTGCCAGCAGCTTAACAGGGAGAGTTACCCTGAACACTGAAGCTTTCTTT. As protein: CASSLTGRVTLNTEAFF.